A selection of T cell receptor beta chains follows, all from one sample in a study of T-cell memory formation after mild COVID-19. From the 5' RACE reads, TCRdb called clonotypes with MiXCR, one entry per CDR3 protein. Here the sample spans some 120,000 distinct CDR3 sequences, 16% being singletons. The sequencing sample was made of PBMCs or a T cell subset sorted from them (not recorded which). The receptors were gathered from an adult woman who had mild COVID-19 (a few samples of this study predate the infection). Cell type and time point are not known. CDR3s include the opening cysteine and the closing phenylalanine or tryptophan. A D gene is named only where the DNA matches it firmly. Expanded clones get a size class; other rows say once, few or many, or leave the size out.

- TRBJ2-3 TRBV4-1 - CASSQERVGDTQYF TGCGCCAGCAGCCAAGAACGTGTGGGGGATACGCAGTATTTT
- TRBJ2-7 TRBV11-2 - CASRPTLLVEQYF TGTGCCAGCAGACCCACACTTCTAGTCGAGCAGTACTTC
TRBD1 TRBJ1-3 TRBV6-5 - CASGQSGQRGNTIYF TGTGCCAGCGGTCAATCGGGACAGCGTGGGAACACCATATATTTT
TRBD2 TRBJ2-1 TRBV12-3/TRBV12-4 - CASSLYSGTSGDNEQFF TGTGCCAGCAGTCTGTACTCGGGGACTAGCGGCGACAATGAGCAGTTCTTC
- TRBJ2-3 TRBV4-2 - CASSWGTGRVELDTQYF TGTGCCAGCAGTTGGGGCACCGGACGAGTTGAGTTGGATACGCAGTATTTT
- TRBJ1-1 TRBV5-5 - CASSPGVDRTEAFF TGTGCCAGCAGCCCAGGAGTTGATAGGACTGAAGCTTTCTTT
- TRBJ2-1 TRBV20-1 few CSAYRSFNEQFF TGCAGTGCTTACCGTTCCTTCAATGAGCAGTTCTTC
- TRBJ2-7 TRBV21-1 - CASSKAPPSASYEQYF TGTGCCAGCAGCAAAGCTCCCCCCTCCGCCTCATACGAGCAGTACTTC
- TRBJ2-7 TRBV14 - CASSQARTGASGGVQYF TGTGCCAGCAGCCAGGCACGGACAGGTGCCTCCGGGGGTGTGCAGTACTTC
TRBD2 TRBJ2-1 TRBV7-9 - CASSSGLRNEQFF TGTGCCAGCAGCTCGGGACTACGCAATGAGCAGTTCTTC
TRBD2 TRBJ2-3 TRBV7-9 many CASSPGRGIGTDTQYF TGTGCCAGCAGCCCCGGGCGGGGGATCGGCACAGATACGCAGTATTTT
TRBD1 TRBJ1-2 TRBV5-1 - CASSRSGTDVNYGYTF TGCGCCAGCAGCAGATCCGGGACAGACGTTAACTATGGCTACACCTTC